Below, 18 T cell receptor beta chains from the same sample are listed, as sequenced in a study of blood T cells in healthy people across ages. It was with a sample-barcoded 5' primer and a J-beta primer mix that a second PCR of about 6 to 12 cycles was run. TCRdb processed the 5' RACE reads anew with MiXCR; each CDR3 protein has one entry. Of about 680,000 distinct CDR3 sequences in the sample, about half were seen once. Source material: blood. The receptors were gathered from a woman in her sixties or seventies in good health.

The rearrangement uses TRBV5-4 and TRBJ2-7; D perhaps matches TRBD1 (6 bases). Gene TRBJ2-5 matches the end of the DNA better, so the J call may be wrong. Per germline, CDR1 SGHNT and CDR2 YYREEE (reference sequence). This CDR3 has 15 amino acids. CDR3: CASSLDPGAEETQYF. The CDR3 DNA reads as TGTGCCAGCAGCCTAGACCCAGGGGCTGAGGAGACCCAGTACTTC.

CDR3 protein: CATAVQDPGQGNTGELFF. The CDR3 DNA sequence: TGTGCCACCGCCGTGCAGGATCCGGGACAGGGGAACACCGGGGAGCTGTTTTTT. This chain uses TRBV24-1 with TRBJ2-2; 9 nucleotides agree with TRBD1. J was trimmed by 1 base and V by 9 bases; bases with no gene match: 14. CDR3 size: 18 residues. From germline, CDR1 is KGHDR and CDR2 SFDVKD.

The V gene is TRBV3-1, the J gene TRBJ1-2, with D possibly being TRBD1 (5 bases). This CDR3 contains 11 residues. Germline CDR1 and CDR2: LGHDT and YNNKEL (reference sequence). The V end was cut by 8 bases, the J end by 7 bases, with 11 bases between. The CDR3 nucleotides are TGTGCCAGCCCCCATGGGGGTGGCTACACCTTC. Its protein product is CASPHGGGYTF.

The chain is built from TRBV7-8 and TRBJ2-3; 10 bases map to TRBD2. The CDR3 is 16 residues long. CDR1 is SGHVS, CDR2 FQNEAQ, per germline. V lost 5 bases to trimming and J lost 6 bases; unmatched junction nucleotides: 11. Written as DNA, the CDR3 is TGTGCCAGCAGCACCATCCCGGGACTAGCGAAGGATACGCAGTATTTT. The encoded protein is CASSTIPGLAKDTQYF.

The chain employs TRBV12-3 or TRBV12-4 and TRBJ2-2; 8 bases map to TRBD2. V lost 4 bases, J lost 6 bases, and 7 bases stayed unmatched. The CDR3 length is 15 residues. CDR3 amino acids: CASSWATGGSGELFF. DNA of the CDR3: TGTGCCAGCAGTTGGGCGACGGGAGGGTCCGGGGAGCTGTTTTTT.

The rearrangement joins TRBV25-1 to TRBJ2-5; 9 nucleotides agree with TRBD1. The assigned J gene may be wrong: the sequence end matches TRBJ2-7 better. Germline CDR1 reads MGHDK; CDR2 reads SYGVNS. The CDR3 covers 16 residues. CDR3 sequence reads: CASSEYPNRGLDEQYF. The CDR3 region has the DNA TGTGCCAGCAGTGAATACCCCAACAGGGGGCTAGACGAGCAGTACTTC.

This clonotype was detected only a few times. V gene TRBV14 combines with J gene TRBJ2-5, with 10 bases aligning to TRBD2. The trim removed 1 base at V and 4 bases at J, leaving 9 bases unmatched. Germline V gives CDR1 SGHDN, CDR2 FVKESK. The CDR3 is 17 residues long. CDR3 nucleotide sequence: TGTGCCAGCAGCCAAGCCCCGCTAGCGGGAGTCACAGAGACCCAGTACTTC. Translating it yields CASSQAPLAGVTETQYF.

The chain couples TRBV29-1 to TRBJ2-7, with D maybe TRBD1 (6 bases). The CDR3 has 14 amino acids. The V end lost 4 bases, the J end lost 6 bases, and 19 bases lay between the germline ends. Germline V gene data show CDR1 as SQVTM and CDR2 as ANQGSEA. CDR3 nucleotides: TGCAGCGTTGCGTCCGGACAGCGCACCTGCGAGCAGTACTTC. This codes for CSVASGQRTCEQYF.

This clonotype was seen more than once but under ten times. The V and J genes are TRBV28 and TRBJ2-4, with 9 bases aligning to TRBD1. The CDR3 contains 15 residues. CDR1 and CDR2 (germline): MDHEN, SYDVKM. With 5 bases clipped from V and 8 bases from J, the junction kept 10 bases outside the gene matches. The CDR3 DNA reads as TGTGCCAGCAGTCCACCCGGGACAGGGAGGGACATTCAGTACTTC. Amino acid sequence: CASSPPGTGRDIQYF.

With respect to this clonotype: A much larger clone is a single base away; this may be a read error. This chain uses TRBV29-1 with TRBJ2-1, with TRBD2 matching 9 bases. The CDR3 has 14 amino acids. The V and J ends lost 5 bases and 3 bases, in that order; junction bases with no gene match: 5. The germline V gene has CDR1 SQVTM and CDR2 ANQGSEA. In DNA, the CDR3 is TGCAGCGTTCCTACTAGCGGGCACTACAATGAGCAGTTCTTC. Translated, it gives CSVPTSGHYNEQFF.

The rearrangement links TRBV20-1 to TRBJ1-5; D may be TRBD1 (5 bases). This CDR3 spans 15 amino acids. Germline V gene lookup returns CDR1 DFQATT and CDR2 SNEGSKA (reference sequence). Trimming removed 4 bases from V and 1 base from J, with 14 bases in between. CDR3 nucleotides: TGCAGTGCTACCCCTCCGGGGGACAGCAATCAGCCCCAGCATTTT. Translating gives CSATPPGDSNQPQHF.

The chain recombines TRBV2 with TRBJ1-3; D remains ambiguous. The CDR3 totals 15 residues. The germline CDR1 and CDR2 sequences are SNHLY and FYNNEI. With 7 bases removed from V and 0 bases from J, the gap between germline ends came to 13 bases. CDR3 sequence: CASTPGSSSGNTIYF. DNA for the CDR3: TGTGCCAGCACGCCCGGCTCCAGCTCTGGAAACACCATATATTTT. Full variable domain (remainder filled in from reference TRBV2 and TRBJ1-3): EPEVTQTPSHQVTQMGQEVILRCVPISNHLYFYWYRQILGQKVEFLVSFYNNEISEKSEIFDDQFSVERPDGSNFTLKIRSTKLEDSAMYFCASTPGSSSGNTIYFGEGSWLTVV.

The chain couples TRBV15 to TRBJ1-2; 9 nucleotides line up with TRBD1. V lost 2 bases to trimming and J lost 8 bases; unmatched junction nucleotides: 9. Germline loops: CDR1 LNHNV, CDR2 YYDKDF (reference sequence). The CDR3 contains 15 residues. As DNA, the CDR3 is TGTGCCACCAGCAGACCAAAGGGACAGGGAATCGGCTACACCTTC. Protein: CATSRPKGQGIGYTF.

This clonotype was counted many times. The V gene is TRBV29-1, the J gene TRBJ1-2; 10 nucleotides match TRBD1. The V gene's germline CDR1 is SQVTM and CDR2 ANQGSEA. V trimming: 4 bases; J trimming: 4 bases; junction bases outside the gene matches: 3. The CDR3 runs 13 residues. Here the CDR3 DNA reads TGCAGCGTTGGAGGACAGGGGGGCTATGGCTACACCTTC. Protein sequence: CSVGGQGGYGYTF.

V and J are TRBV24-1 and TRBJ2-3, with 7 bases aligning to TRBD1. Trimming at V came to 10 bases and at J to 2 bases, leaving 11 bases not matched to a gene. The CDR3 runs to 15 residues. Looked up from germline, CDR1 is KGHDR and CDR2 is SFDVKD. CDR3 nucleotide sequence: TGTGCCACAAAGCCGGGACAGACCTACACAGATACGCAGTATTTT. It specifies CATKPGQTYTDTQYF.

V gene TRBV7-2 combines with J gene TRBJ1-1; D is perhaps TRBD1 (5 bases). Trimming removed 3 bases at V and 10 bases at J, with 12 bases between. The CDR3 has 12 amino acids. Germline CDR1 SGHTA, CDR2 FQGNSA. The CDR3 DNA is TGTGCCAGCAGCTTTCAGGGATACTCAGCTTTCTTT. This encodes CASSFQGYSAFF.

The V gene is TRBV7-2, the J gene TRBJ2-1, with 11 bases identical to TRBD1. V shed 4 bases, J shed 6 bases, and the junction held 5 bases outside the gene matches. This CDR3 region has 15 residues. From germline, CDR1 is SGHTA and CDR2 FQGNSA. CDR3 loop: CASSSRTGGRNEQFF. The CDR3 DNA reads TGTGCCAGCAGCTCCCGGACAGGGGGCCGCAATGAGCAGTTCTTC. Full variable domain (remainder filled in from reference TRBV7-2 and TRBJ2-1): GAGVSQSPSNKVTEKGKDVELRCDPISGHTALYWYRQSLGQGLEFLIYFQGNSAPDKSGLPSDRFSAERTGGSVSTLTIQRTQQEDSAVYLCASSSRTGGRNEQFFGPGTRLTVL.

This clonotype came up a few times. J is TRBJ2-3 and V is TRBV9; a possible D gene is TRBD2 (6 bases). The germline V gene has CDR1 SGDLS and CDR2 YYNGEE. Deletions cut 0 bases from V and 2 bases from J, with 10 bases between. The CDR3 runs to 15 residues. CDR3 nucleotide sequence: TGTGCCAGCAGCGTAGCAGAGCGGGCCACAGATACGCAGTATTTT. Amino acids: CASSVAERATDTQYF.